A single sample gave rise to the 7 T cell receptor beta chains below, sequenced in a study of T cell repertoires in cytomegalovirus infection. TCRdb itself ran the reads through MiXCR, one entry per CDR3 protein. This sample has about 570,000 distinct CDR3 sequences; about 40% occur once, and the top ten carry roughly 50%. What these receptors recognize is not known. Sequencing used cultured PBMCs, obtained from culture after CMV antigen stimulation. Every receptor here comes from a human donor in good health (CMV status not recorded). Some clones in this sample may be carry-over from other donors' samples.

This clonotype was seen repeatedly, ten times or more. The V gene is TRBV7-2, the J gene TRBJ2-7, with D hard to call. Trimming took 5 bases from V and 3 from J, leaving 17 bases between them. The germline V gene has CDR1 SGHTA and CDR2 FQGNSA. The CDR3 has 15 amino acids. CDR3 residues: CASSPPPPYGYEQYF. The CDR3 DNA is TGTGCCAGCAGCCCTCCCCCCCCATACGGCTACGAGCAGTACTTC. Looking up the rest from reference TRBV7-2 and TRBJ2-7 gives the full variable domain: GAGVSQSPSNKVTEKGKDVELRCDPISGHTALYWYRQSLGQGLEFLIYFQGNSAPDKSGLPSDRFSAERTGGSVSTLTIQRTQQEDSAVYLCASSPPPPYGYEQYFGPGTRLTVT.

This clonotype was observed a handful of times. CDR3 DNA sequence: TGTGCCAGCAGTGAGTTCCGGGGCCTCGGCGGGACTGAAGCTTTCTTT. Translated, it gives CASSEFRGLGGTEAFF. V gene TRBV6-6 combines with J gene TRBJ1-1; possible D gene TRBD1, 5 bases. CDR3 length: 16 residues. V was cut by 5 bases and J by 5 bases, with 21 bases left in between. Germline loops: CDR1 MNHNY, CDR2 SVGAGI (reference sequence).

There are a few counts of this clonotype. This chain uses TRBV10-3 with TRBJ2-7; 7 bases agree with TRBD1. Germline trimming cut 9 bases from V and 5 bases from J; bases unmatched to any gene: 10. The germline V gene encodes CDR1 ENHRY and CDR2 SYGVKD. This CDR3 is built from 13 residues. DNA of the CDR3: TGTGCCATGGGTCTGGAAGGGGGCAACGAGCAGTACTTC. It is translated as CAMGLEGGNEQYF.

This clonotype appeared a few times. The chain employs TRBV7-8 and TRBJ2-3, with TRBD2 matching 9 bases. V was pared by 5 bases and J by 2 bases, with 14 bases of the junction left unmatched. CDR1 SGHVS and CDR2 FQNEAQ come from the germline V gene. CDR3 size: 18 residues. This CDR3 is CASSPWVAGELFTDTQYF. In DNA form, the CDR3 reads TGTGCCAGCAGCCCTTGGGTAGCGGGGGAGTTATTCACAGATACGCAGTATTTT.

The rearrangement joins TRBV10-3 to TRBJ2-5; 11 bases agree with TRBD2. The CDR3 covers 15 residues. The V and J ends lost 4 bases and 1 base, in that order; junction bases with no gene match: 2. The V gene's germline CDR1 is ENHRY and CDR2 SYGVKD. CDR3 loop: CAISGLAGTQETQYF. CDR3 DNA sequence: TGTGCCATCAGTGGACTAGCGGGGACCCAAGAGACCCAGTACTTC.

The CDR3 DNA follows: TGTGCCAGCAGCCGGACTAATGGTGGAGATACGCAGTATTTT. Residues: CASSRTNGGDTQYF. The chain has TRBV7-2 and TRBJ2-3; D might be TRBD2 (6 bases). CDR1 SGHTA and CDR2 FQGNSA come from the germline V gene. Trimming cost V 5 bases and J 5 bases, with 14 bases left between them. CDR3 length equals 14 residues.

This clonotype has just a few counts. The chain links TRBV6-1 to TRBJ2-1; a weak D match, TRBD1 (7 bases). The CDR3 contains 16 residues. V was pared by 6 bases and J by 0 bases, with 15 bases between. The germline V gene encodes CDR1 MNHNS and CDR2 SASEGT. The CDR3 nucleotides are TGTGCCAGCAGGCGGGCGGGACAGAGCTCCTACAATGAGCAGTTCTTC. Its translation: CASRRAGQSSYNEQFF.